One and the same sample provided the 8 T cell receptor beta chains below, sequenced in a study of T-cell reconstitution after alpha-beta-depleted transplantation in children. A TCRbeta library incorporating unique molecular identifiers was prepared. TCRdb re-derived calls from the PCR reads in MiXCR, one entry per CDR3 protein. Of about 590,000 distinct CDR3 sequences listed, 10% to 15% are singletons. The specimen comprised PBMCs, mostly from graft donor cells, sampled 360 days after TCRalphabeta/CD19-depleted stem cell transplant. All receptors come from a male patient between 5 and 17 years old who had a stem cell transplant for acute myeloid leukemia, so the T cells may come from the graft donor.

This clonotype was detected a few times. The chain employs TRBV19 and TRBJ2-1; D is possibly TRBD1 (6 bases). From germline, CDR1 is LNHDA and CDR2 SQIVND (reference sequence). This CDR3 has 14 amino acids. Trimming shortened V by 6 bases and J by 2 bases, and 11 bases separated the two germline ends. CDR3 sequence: CASRLTGTYNEQFF. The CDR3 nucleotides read TGTGCCAGTAGGTTGACAGGCACCTACAATGAGCAGTTCTTC.

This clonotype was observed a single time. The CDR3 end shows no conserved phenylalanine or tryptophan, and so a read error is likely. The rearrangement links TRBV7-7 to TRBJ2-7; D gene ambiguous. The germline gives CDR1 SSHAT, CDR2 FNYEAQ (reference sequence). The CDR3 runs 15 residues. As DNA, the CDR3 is TGTGCTAGCAGCTTAGGGAAGGCAGATTCCTACGAGCAGTACTAC. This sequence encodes CASSLGKADSYEQYY.

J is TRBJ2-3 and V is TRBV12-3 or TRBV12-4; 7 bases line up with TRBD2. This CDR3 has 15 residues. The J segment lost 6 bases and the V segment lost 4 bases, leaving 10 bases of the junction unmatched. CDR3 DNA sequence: TGTGCCAGCAGTTGGGGCGGACTAGTCCCTGATACGCAGTATTTT. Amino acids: CASSWGGLVPDTQYF.

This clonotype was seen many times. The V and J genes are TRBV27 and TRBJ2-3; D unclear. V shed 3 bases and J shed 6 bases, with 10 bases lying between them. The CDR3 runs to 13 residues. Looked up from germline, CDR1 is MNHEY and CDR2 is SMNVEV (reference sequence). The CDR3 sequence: CASSFREADTQYF. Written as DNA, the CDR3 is TGTGCCAGCAGTTTTCGTGAGGCTGATACGCAGTATTTT.

The CDR3 sequence is CSARSLATAYEQYF. CDR3 bases: TGCAGTGCTAGATCTCTAGCTACCGCCTACGAGCAGTACTTC. The chain recombines TRBV20-1 with TRBJ2-7; possibly TRBD2 for D (5 bases). Germline CDR1 DFQATT, CDR2 SNEGSKA (reference sequence). The length of the CDR3 is 14 residues. V was pared by 2 bases and J by 2 bases, with 13 bases between.

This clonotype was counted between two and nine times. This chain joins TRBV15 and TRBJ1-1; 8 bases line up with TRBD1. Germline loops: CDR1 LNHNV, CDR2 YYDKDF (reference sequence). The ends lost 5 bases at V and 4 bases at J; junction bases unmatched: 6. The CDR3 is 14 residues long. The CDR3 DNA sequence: TGTGCCACCAGCGTAGACAGGGGCGGCACTGAAGCTTTCTTT. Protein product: CATSVDRGGTEAFF.

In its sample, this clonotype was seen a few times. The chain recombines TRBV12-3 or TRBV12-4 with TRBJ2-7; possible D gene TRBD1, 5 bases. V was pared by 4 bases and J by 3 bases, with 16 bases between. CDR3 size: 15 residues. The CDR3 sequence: CASSWERQTIYEQYF. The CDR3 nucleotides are TGTGCCAGCAGTTGGGAACGACAGACGATCTACGAGCAGTACTTC.

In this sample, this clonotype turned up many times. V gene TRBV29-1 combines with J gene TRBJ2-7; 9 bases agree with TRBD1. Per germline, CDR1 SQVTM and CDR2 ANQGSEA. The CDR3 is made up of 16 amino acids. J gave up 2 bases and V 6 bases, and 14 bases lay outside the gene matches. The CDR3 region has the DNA TGCAGCGTCGTCGGGACAGGGAACGGAGCCACCTACGAGCAGTACTTC. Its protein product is CSVVGTGNGATYEQYF.